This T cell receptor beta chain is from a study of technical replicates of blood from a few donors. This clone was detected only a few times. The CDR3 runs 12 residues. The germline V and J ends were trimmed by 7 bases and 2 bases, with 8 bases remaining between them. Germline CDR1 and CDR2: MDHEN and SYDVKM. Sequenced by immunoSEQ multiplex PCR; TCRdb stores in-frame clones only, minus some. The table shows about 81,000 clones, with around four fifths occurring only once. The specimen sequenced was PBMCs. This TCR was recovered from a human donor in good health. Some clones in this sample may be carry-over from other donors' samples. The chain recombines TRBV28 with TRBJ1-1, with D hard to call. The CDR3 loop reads CASMRVNTEAFF. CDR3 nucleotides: TGTGCCAGCATGCGGGTCAACACTGAAGCTTTCTTT.